The T cell receptor beta chain under discussion was sequenced for a study of graft-versus-host responses after intestinal transplantation (dated by TCRdb to the early 2020s). A note on the overall study: Recipients received multivisceral, liver-intestinal, or isolated intestinal transplants. Every recipient was given anti-thymocyte globulin induction, followed by around three years of maintenance tacrolimus and steroids. Graft-versus-host and host-versus-graft alloreactive T cell clones were tracked in the graft, circulation and bone marrow after intestinal transplantation using bulk TCR-beta CDR3 sequencing. To identify alloreactive clones, pre-transplant mixed lymphocyte reaction products were sequenced and compared with unstimulated pre-transplant donor and recipient T cells. The cohort enrolled under 25 intestinal transplant recipients including one retransplant, and 3 patients lacking pretransplant specimens were excluded. Donor T cell macrochimerism was defined as a peak of at least 4% donor T cells among recipient peripheral blood mononuclear cells. Rather than being sequenced by the commercial service, samples from a few later patients were sequenced in-house on an Illumina MiSeq and processed with MiXCR.

V gives up 3 bases and J gives up 1 base, and the segment between their germline ends measures 14 bases. The CDR3, cysteine through phenylalanine, is 16 amino acids long. Of all the DNA, just the CDR3 is kept, 48 bases in frame from base 1. As encoded in the germline V gene, CDR1 is SGDLS while CDR2 is YYNGEE. As to this clone: The antigen it recognizes is unknown. Base quality data are lacking; no much larger clone is found one base away.

Library preparation employed the immunoSEQ multiplex PCR assay. In most patients, genomic DNA was isolated using the Qiagen DNeasy Blood and Tissue Kit and sent frozen to Adaptive Biotechnologies for TCR sequencing. For most patients, genomic DNA was subjected to high-throughput TCR-beta CDR3 sequencing by Adaptive Biotechnologies. As for the original processing: TCR sequencing data were retrieved from Adaptive's ImmunoSEQ software for 15 to 20 patients, whereas a few other patients were processed with MiXCR and VDJtools. To correct CD4 versus CD8 sorting errors, any sequence found in both subsets at a frequency ratio below 5:1 was removed. CDR3 nucleotide sequences shared by donor and recipient were removed because the origin of these sequences could not be assigned. At least 2-fold expansion over unstimulated cells and a minimum CFSE-low frequency of 0.002% (template counts) or 0.001% (read counts) were required for clones to be classified as alloreactive. Mappable clones were those detected in sequenced pre-transplant spleen, lymph node, or MLR CFSE-low populations of the donor or recipient. Cumulative frequency of alloreactive clones was calculated as a percentage of all sequences weighted by copy number. TCRdb limited this immuneACCESS table to in-frame rearrangements with V and J called. A share of clones is missing; checked studies link under half to unresolved V genes, and the rest is unexplained. Clone size and the V and J calls come from that table; the DNA yielded D and trimming. Here the sample has more than 65,000 clones; approximately 93% occur a single time. The leading ten clones occupy around 0.53% of the sample.

The time point label, as the study defines it: cells obtained before transplantation from donor or recipient. CD3+CD4+ and CD3+CD8+ populations were FACS-sorted from unstimulated pre-transplant donor and recipient cells taken from spleen or lymph nodes. What the authors observed across the whole study: Conclusions were limited by the relatively low number and heterogeneity of intestinal transplant patients. Patients with donor T cell macrochimerism had high GvH to HvG T cell clonal ratios in their allografts. GvH clones were detected in recipient bone marrow, and some of these GvH clones were observed earlier in ileal mucosa or blood, consistent with an intestinal mucosal origin. Early after transplant, declines in HvG clones were associated with peak levels of circulating GvH clones.

The specimen was unstimulated CD8+ T cells sorted from spleen or lymph node cells, collected before intestinal transplant. The TCR comes from a human donor who received an intestinal transplant. The chain was built from TRBV9 and TRBJ2-4, with a weak D call of TRBD1 (8 bases match). The CDR3 here reads CASSAGGQAAKNIQYF. In nucleotides, the sequence is TGTGCCAGCAGCGCGGGGGGACAGGCGGCCAAAAACATTCAGTACTTC. Where the CDR3 stops, the reference TRBV9 and TRBJ2-4 genes take over; the full variable domain is DSGVTQTPKHLITATGQRVTLRCSPRSGDLSVYWYQQSLDQGLQFLIQYYNGEERAKGNILERFSAQQFPDLHSELNLSSLELGDSALYFCASSAGGQAAKNIQYFGAGTRLSVL.